This T cell receptor beta chain was documented in a study of cytomegalovirus exposure and HLA in healthy donors. Profiled with immunoSEQ multiplex PCR; TCRdb holds only in-frame clones, not every one. The repertoire holds about 140,000 clones, roughly nine tenths seen once, with roughly 3% in the top ten. Study results and limitations: A later analysis found first-cohort TCR clusters tended to co-occur in the 90 to 150 validation repertoires. The study labeled roughly 160 TCR beta chains cytomegalovirus-associated.

With regard to this clone: What it binds is unknown.

The CDR3 totals 15 residues. V shed 2 bases, J shed 2 bases, and the junction held 5 bases outside the gene matches. CDR1 SNHLY and CDR2 FYNNEI come from the germline V gene. The donors were part of the roughly 130-subject validation cohort, which stood apart from the 666-subject first cohort. V gene TRBV2 combines with J gene TRBJ2-5, with TRBD1 matching over 7 bases. This TCR was sampled from a man aged 18-30 years in good health and CMV-seronegative. The sample was PBMCs. DNA for the CDR3: TGTGCCAGCAGTGAAATGGGGACAGAACAAGAGACCCAGTACTTC. Protein: CASSEMGTEQETQYF.